This entry describes one T cell receptor (beta chain). Using a J-beta primer mix together with a sample-barcoded 5' primer, a second PCR was run for roughly 7 to 11 cycles. From the 5' RACE reads, TCRdb called clonotypes with MiXCR, one entry per CDR3 protein. The sample records some 760,000 distinct CDR3 sequences, 25% being singletons. This CDR3 contains 15 residues. The germline CDR1 and CDR2 sequences are DFQATT and SNEGSKA (reference sequence). Trimming stripped 0 bases from V and 2 bases from J, with 11 bases between. The sample comes from a study of blood T cells in healthy people across ages. PBMCs, at least 7 million per sample, were isolated. The same sample was also used in a study of T cells of mothers and their children. That report adds: The yield was over 9 million TCR beta CDR3 reads from each mother and a few million from each child.

The source material was blood. The receptor's source is a boy younger than 18 in good health. The rearrangement joins TRBV20-1 to TRBJ1-3; D is possibly TRBD1 (5 bases). The CDR3 DNA reads as TGCAGTGCTAGAGATCAGCAGGGCACTGGAAACACCATATATTTT. The encoded protein is CSARDQQGTGNTIYF.